Listed below are T cell receptor beta chains from one sample, sequenced in a study of patients and donors after allogeneic stem cell transplantation. TCRdb recomputed calls from the RT-PCR reads with MiXCR, one row per CDR3 protein. This table has approximately 430,000 distinct CDR3 sequences, roughly 17% appearing once. The source material was blood, either unsorted or a sorted T cell fraction (not recorded which). The origin of the receptors is a human donor who was either an allogeneic HSCT recipient or a stem cell or donor lymphocyte infusion donor (not recorded which). It is not recorded whose cells these are; they may come from a transplant donor. The CDR3 runs from the conserved cysteine through the conserved F or W. The order of the fields is J gene, V gene, clone size, D gene, CDR3 protein, CDR3 DNA. A D gene is named only where the DNA matches it firmly. For some rows the clone size is stated as once, few or many, or as a class when expanded; others skip it.

J gene: TRBJ1-4; V gene: TRBV7-3; clone size: few; D gene: .; CDR3 protein: CASSLTFGVEKLFF; CDR3 DNA: TGTGCCAGCAGCTTAACGTTCGGGGTGGAAAAACTGTTTTTT
J gene: TRBJ2-3; V gene: TRBV7-9; clone size: .; D gene: .; CDR3 protein: CASSLVGPSTDTQYF; CDR3 DNA: TGTGCCAGCAGCTTAGTGGGACCCAGCACAGATACGCAGTATTTT
J gene: TRBJ1-5; V gene: TRBV25-1; clone size: .; D gene: .; CDR3 protein: CASSVTGDHQPQHF; CDR3 DNA: TGTGCCAGCAGTGTGACAGGCGACCATCAGCCCCAGCATTTT
J gene: TRBJ2-7; V gene: TRBV20-1; clone size: few; D gene: TRBD2; CDR3 protein: CSAANPGVAGSYEQYF; CDR3 DNA: TGCAGTGCCGCGAACCCGGGGGTAGCGGGGTCCTACGAGCAGTACTTC
J gene: TRBJ2-3; V gene: TRBV15; clone size: few; D gene: TRBD1; CDR3 protein: CATSRDARGQDTQYF; CDR3 DNA: TGTGCCACCAGCAGAGATGCCAGGGGGCAAGATACGCAGTATTTT
J gene: TRBJ2-7; V gene: TRBV7-2; clone size: few; D gene: TRBD1; CDR3 protein: CASSFGQGAREQYF; CDR3 DNA: TGTGCCAGCAGCTTCGGACAGGGGGCGCGTGAGCAGTACTTC
J gene: TRBJ1-1; V gene: TRBV25-1; clone size: few; D gene: .; CDR3 protein: CASSDPRGEAFF; CDR3 DNA: TGTGCCAGCAGTGACCCTCGGGGTGAAGCTTTCTTT
J gene: TRBJ1-2; V gene: TRBV12-3/TRBV12-4; clone size: many; D gene: TRBD1; CDR3 protein: CASSWDRAGGYTF; CDR3 DNA: TGTGCCAGCAGTTGGGACAGGGCGGGCGGCTACACCTTC
J gene: TRBJ2-3; V gene: TRBV18; clone size: .; D gene: .; CDR3 protein: CASSPFTGLDTQYF; CDR3 DNA: TGTGCCAGCTCACCATTCACAGGGTTGGATACGCAGTATTTT
J gene: TRBJ1-5; V gene: TRBV29-1; clone size: .; D gene: TRBD1; CDR3 protein: CSAAQGADGNQPQHF; CDR3 DNA: TGCAGCGCAGCACAGGGGGCAGATGGCAATCAGCCCCAGCATTTT
J gene: TRBJ1-1; V gene: TRBV29-1; clone size: many; D gene: TRBD1; CDR3 protein: CSVENWTGNTEAFF; CDR3 DNA: TGCAGCGTTGAGAACTGGACAGGGAACACTGAAGCTTTCTTT
J gene: TRBJ2-1; V gene: TRBV11-2; clone size: many; D gene: TRBD2; CDR3 protein: CASSVSGVLEQFF; CDR3 DNA: TGTGCCAGCAGCGTTAGCGGGGTTTTGGAACAGTTCTTC
J gene: TRBJ1-5; V gene: TRBV19; clone size: once; D gene: .; CDR3 protein: CASRSGAHNQPQHF; CDR3 DNA: TGTGCCAGTAGATCGGGGGCCCACAATCAGCCCCAGCATTTT
J gene: TRBJ1-3; V gene: TRBV5-1; clone size: .; D gene: TRBD1; CDR3 protein: CASSSGDRAGNTIYF; CDR3 DNA: TGCGCCAGCAGCTCCGGTGACAGGGCTGGAAACACCATATATTTT
J gene: TRBJ2-7; V gene: TRBV20-1; clone size: .; D gene: .; CDR3 protein: CSARVVSREQYF; CDR3 DNA: TGCAGTGCTAGAGTGGTCAGTAGGGAGCAGTACTTC
J gene: TRBJ2-1; V gene: TRBV5-1; clone size: many; D gene: TRBD2; CDR3 protein: CASSLGSSGRALEQFF; CDR3 DNA: TGCGCCAGCAGCTTGGGTTCTAGCGGGAGGGCCCTTGAGCAGTTCTTC
J gene: TRBJ1-4; V gene: TRBV28; clone size: few; D gene: .; CDR3 protein: CASSLQVGYEKLFF; CDR3 DNA: TGTGCCAGCAGTTTACAAGTTGGATATGAAAAACTGTTTTTT
J gene: TRBJ2-5; V gene: TRBV6-1; clone size: .; D gene: .; CDR3 protein: CASSEGDREEETQYF; CDR3 DNA: TGTGCCAGCAGTGAGGGAGACAGGGAGGAAGAGACCCAGTACTTC
J gene: TRBJ1-5; V gene: TRBV6-5; clone size: few; D gene: .; CDR3 protein: CASSYGGSSNQPQHF; CDR3 DNA: TGTGCCAGCAGTTACGGCGGCAGCAGCAATCAGCCCCAGCATTTT
J gene: TRBJ2-7; V gene: TRBV29-1; clone size: .; D gene: TRBD2; CDR3 protein: CSAARGVRGYEQYF; CDR3 DNA: TGCAGCGCGGCACGGGGGGTAAGGGGCTACGAGCAGTACTTC
J gene: TRBJ1-1; V gene: TRBV7-3; clone size: .; D gene: TRBD1; CDR3 protein: CASSPQIMTGRTEAFF; CDR3 DNA: TGTGCCAGCAGCCCCCAAATCATGACAGGGAGGACTGAAGCTTTCTTT
J gene: TRBJ1-1; V gene: TRBV20-1; clone size: .; D gene: .; CDR3 protein: CSARRGINRGTEAFF; CDR3 DNA: TGCAGTGCTAGAAGAGGGATAAATCGAGGCACTGAAGCTTTCTTT
J gene: TRBJ2-2; V gene: TRBV6-5; clone size: few; D gene: .; CDR3 protein: CASSYSKFPARSVEELFF; CDR3 DNA: TGTGCCAGCAGTTACTCGAAATTTCCGGCGCGGAGTGTGGAGGAGCTGTTTTTT
J gene: TRBJ2-1; V gene: TRBV7-2; clone size: .; D gene: .; CDR3 protein: CASISDPGAYNEQFF; CDR3 DNA: TGTGCCAGCATTTCAGACCCCGGGGCCTACAATGAGCAGTTCTTC
J gene: TRBJ1-2; V gene: TRBV29-1; clone size: .; D gene: .; CDR3 protein: CSVEDNGTHTF; CDR3 DNA: TGCAGCGTTGAAGATAACGGGACCCACACCTTC
J gene: TRBJ2-7; V gene: TRBV12-3/TRBV12-4; clone size: many; D gene: TRBD1; CDR3 protein: CASSLAGTGLYEQYF; CDR3 DNA: TGTGCCAGCAGTTTAGCCGGGACAGGACTCTACGAGCAGTACTTC
J gene: TRBJ2-3; V gene: TRBV9; clone size: few; D gene: TRBD2; CDR3 protein: CASAPGLAGFADTQYF; CDR3 DNA: TGTGCCAGCGCTCCCGGACTAGCGGGTTTCGCAGATACGCAGTATTTT
J gene: TRBJ1-2; V gene: TRBV7-9; clone size: few; D gene: .; CDR3 protein: CASSQQNSRGYTF; CDR3 DNA: TGTGCCAGCAGCCAACAGAACAGCCGGGGCTACACCTTC
J gene: TRBJ1-1; V gene: TRBV6-1; clone size: few; D gene: .; CDR3 protein: CASSDGQWPSGTEAFF; CDR3 DNA: TGTGCCAGCAGTGATGGACAGTGGCCATCAGGCACTGAAGCTTTCTTT
J gene: TRBJ2-3; V gene: TRBV24-1; clone size: .; D gene: TRBD2; CDR3 protein: CATSDPTSGSWGDTQYF; CDR3 DNA: TGTGCCACCAGTGACCCGACTAGCGGGAGTTGGGGAGATACGCAGTATTTT
J gene: TRBJ2-1; V gene: TRBV2; clone size: .; D gene: .; CDR3 protein: CASSVLGGGDYNEQFF; CDR3 DNA: TGTGCCAGCAGCGTGCTCGGGGGAGGAGACTACAATGAGCAGTTCTTC
J gene: TRBJ1-5; V gene: TRBV7-9; clone size: few; D gene: TRBD1; CDR3 protein: CASSLSTGRVGNQPQHF; CDR3 DNA: TGTGCCAGCAGCCTTTCGACAGGGCGGGTCGGCAATCAGCCCCAGCATTTT
J gene: TRBJ2-1; V gene: TRBV12-5; clone size: once; D gene: .; CDR3 protein: CASGLARLFF; CDR3 DNA: TGTGCTAGTGGTTTGGCTAGGTTGTTCTTC
J gene: TRBJ2-2; V gene: TRBV3-1; clone size: few; D gene: .; CDR3 protein: CASSSLLGPGELFF; CDR3 DNA: TGTGCCAGCAGCTCCCTATTGGGGCCCGGGGAGCTGTTTTTT
J gene: TRBJ2-6; V gene: TRBV25-1; clone size: .; D gene: TRBD1; CDR3 protein: CASSVTGAGANVLTF; CDR3 DNA: TGTGCCAGCAGTGTTACAGGGGCTGGGGCCAACGTCCTGACTTTC
J gene: TRBJ2-2; V gene: TRBV4-1; clone size: many; D gene: TRBD2; CDR3 protein: CASSQRLAGTGELFF; CDR3 DNA: TGCGCCAGCAGCCAGCGACTAGCGGGCACCGGGGAGCTGTTTTTT